This entry is about one T cell receptor beta chain. The clone's antigen remains unknown. Base qualities are missing; no much larger clone stands one base away. The CDR3 starts with the cysteine, ends with the phenylalanine, and has 15 residues. Solely the CDR3 DNA is kept, with 45 bases framed from the first base. CDR1 and CDR2 (LGHNA, YSLEER) derive from the germline V gene. Cut back by 4 bases and 2 bases, the V and J ends lie 12 bases apart. These data originate in a study of shared clonotypes between healthy human individuals (dated by TCRdb to 2018 to 2020). Broadly, across the study: The cohort included three men and a couple of women between 18 and 49 years of age. For each donor, three plates each were used for CD4 naive and CD4 memory, two plates were used for CD8 naive, and one plate was used for CD8 memory. To estimate repertoire size and how much clonotype sharing occurs between individuals, the study deeply sequenced the blood TCR repertoires of several healthy adults. Different laboratories and diverse techniques were used to prepare libraries and sequence TCR repertoires, to increase sequencing depth and limit assay-specific biases. Between about 0.94 and 10 billion PBMCs per donor were obtained by leukapheresis. What the work shows at the level of the full study, not this receptor alone: About 5% of naive CD4, 3.5% of naive CD8, 2% to 2.5% of memory CD4, and over 0.35% of memory CD8 clonotypes were shared across four donors. Rarefaction of sorted-subset datasets indicated incomplete sequencing despite the large sequencing depth. Naive subsets generally had larger estimated clonotype richness than memory subsets did. Sampling was restricted to blood, and TCR repertoires in tissues likely differ from the TCR repertoires found in blood. Compared with non-shared clonotypes, the clonotypes found in all four sorted-subset donors had higher generation probabilities. The small number of donors limited the genetic and exposure-history diversity represented. Pairwise subsampling indicated that sequencing depth was expected to affect the degree of clonotype sharing among donors.

TCR CDR3 regions were amplified from genomic DNA by multiplex PCR using the deep immunoSEQ assay. For each cell subset, the extracted genomic DNA was distributed evenly across all wells of several immunoSEQ 96-well plates, and each plate served as one replicate. For sorted subsets, each replicate PCR was loaded with approximately 0.2 ug genomic DNA, equivalent to some 31,000 T cell genomes. Purified libraries were quantified with a Qubit 3.0 fluorometer, sized on a Bioanalyzer 2100, and re-quantified with the KAPA Library Quantification kit. Every immunoSEQ 96-well plate was sequenced on a separate single-read 150-cycle Illumina NextSeq 550 flow cell. The published analysis was carried out like this. Because only junctional sequences without quality scores were contained in the immunoSEQ output, filtering matching that applied to full-length reads could not be performed. Sequences were annotated with PyIR, a Python wrapper for IgBLAST v1.9, and V/J genes and CDR3 were assigned using IMGT germline references. Reads were filtered out if the reads had weak V/J assignments (E-value above 1e-6), no CDR3, stop codons, out-of-frame junctions, or ambiguous translated residues. V3J clonotypes were defined as sequences sharing the same inferred V gene, J gene, and CDR3 amino acid sequence. The percentage overlap between two repertoires was calculated by dividing the number of shared unique clonotypes by the size of the smaller repertoire. Repertoire richness was assessed with RTK rarefaction, the Chao1 estimator, and Recon v2.1 estimates of unobserved clonotypes. Generation probabilities for all TCRbeta clonotypes obtained by the gDNA method from four donors were computed using OLGA. The source is immuneACCESS, and TCRdb retained only in-frame sequences with V and J called. Part of the clones is not carried over; for the studies checked, unresolved V genes explain less than half of this, and the remainder is unexplained. Clone size and V and J calls were adopted from that table, with D and trimming inferred from the DNA. The sample includes about 1,900,000 clones, with roughly 95% observed a single time. The leading ten clones occupy 1% to 1.5% of the sample.

CD8 naive samples consisted of CD45RO-negative cells that were positively selected for CCR7, yielding a CD45RA+CCR7+ population without TemRA cells. Donors were healthy HIV-negative adults with no recently reported acute infections or vaccinations. Only Caucasian adults living in Nashville, Tennessee, USA were represented among the donors. Blood was obtained by leukapheresis, after which PBMCs were separated by Ficoll-Histopaque density gradient centrifugation and cryopreserved in liquid nitrogen vapor phase. Analytical flow cytometry was used to check the purity and quantity of each magnetically sorted T cell population. Genomic DNA was isolated from each sorted fraction and quantified by UV absorbance on a Nanodrop 2000c.

The chain links TRBV4-3 with TRBJ1-3; D gene: possibly TRBD1, on 6 matching bases. This receptor was taken from a man aged 18 to 29 in good health. Sequenced material: naive CD8+ T cells sorted from blood. What this sample's cell subset or site label stands for: CD45RA+CCR7+. The CDR3 reads as follows: CASSRIWGPGNTIYF. The sequenced DNA is TGCGCCAGCAGCCGGATTTGGGGGCCTGGAAACACCATATATTTT.